The 29 T cell receptor beta chains reported below all come from one sample, sequenced in a study of shared clonotypes between healthy human individuals. TCRdb's table, derived via immunoSEQ multiplex PCR, lists solely in-frame clones and lacks some. The data contain about 490,000 clones, 65% to 80% of them singletons. The source material was PBMCs. These receptor sequences come from a woman in her forties in good health. Some clones in this sample may be carry-over from other donors' samples.

This clone was detected only a few times. The chain uses TRBV10-2 and TRBJ1-1; maybe TRBD1 (6 bases). This CDR3 region has 14 residues. The V end was cut by 4 bases, the J end by 4 bases, with 13 bases between. Germline CDR1 and CDR2: WSHSY and SAAADI. Written as DNA, the CDR3 is TGCGCCAGCAGTGGGGAGGCAGGGGTCACTGAAGCTTTCTTT. This gives the protein CASSGEAGVTEAFF.

CDR3 protein: CASGPRGAAGRGYTF. CDR3 DNA: TGTGCCAGCGGCCCTAGAGGGGCGGCAGGTCGGGGCTACACCTTC. The V and J genes are TRBV6-5 and TRBJ1-2, with D perhaps TRBD1 (5 bases). The CDR3 is made up of 15 amino acids. V shed 8 bases and J shed 8 bases, with 24 bases lying between them. Germline V gene sequence: CDR1 MNHEY, CDR2 SVGAGI.

The chain is built from TRBV5-1 and TRBJ2-1; tentative D call: TRBD2 (5 bases). This CDR3 is built from 14 residues. Trimming stripped 0 bases from V and 6 bases from J, with 10 bases between. Germline V gene sequence: CDR1 SGHRS, CDR2 YFSETQ. CDR3 DNA sequence: TGCGCCAGCAGCTTGGCGGGATCCATCAATGAGCAGTTCTTC. Protein product: CASSLAGSINEQFF.

The chain combines TRBV2 with TRBJ2-7; D unresolved. The CDR3 length is 13 residues. Germline CDR1 and CDR2: SNHLY and FYNNEI. Trimming removed 4 bases from V and 3 bases from J, with 10 bases in between. The CDR3 loop is CASSGWLLYEQYF. The CDR3 nucleotides are TGTGCCAGCAGTGGCTGGCTACTCTACGAGCAGTACTTC.

The V gene is TRBV5-1, the J gene TRBJ1-1; possible D gene TRBD1, 5 bases. The length of the CDR3 is 14 residues. Looked up from germline, CDR1 is SGHRS and CDR2 is YFSETQ. V was pared by 2 bases and J by 4 bases, with 12 bases between. CDR3: CASSFGGVSTEAFF. DNA of the CDR3: TGCGCCAGCAGCTTTGGAGGGGTTAGCACTGAAGCTTTCTTT. Full variable domain (rest looked up from reference TRBV5-1 and TRBJ1-1): KAGVTQTPRYLIKTRGQQVTLSCSPISGHRSVSWYQQTPGQGLQFLFEYFSETQRNKGNFPGRFSGRQFSNSRSEMNVSTLELGDSALYLCASSFGGVSTEAFFGQGTRLTVV.

This clone was detected only a few times. The gene calls are TRBV6-4 and TRBJ2-1, with D tentatively TRBD1 (6 bases). V was clipped by 6 bases and J by 5 bases, with 14 bases between them. Germline assignment: CDR1 MRHNA and CDR2 SNTAGT. CDR3 length equals 14 residues. This chain's CDR3 is CASSLWAGDNEQFF. CDR3 nucleotides: TGTGCCAGCAGCCTTTGGGCAGGGGACAATGAGCAGTTCTTC.

This clone has only one observation. The rearrangement uses TRBV7-8 and TRBJ1-2; D not certain. The CDR3 runs 13 residues. The germline CDR1 and CDR2 sequences are SGHVS and FQNEAQ. Trimming left V 5 bases short and J 0 bases short, with 7 bases between. CDR3 nucleotide sequence: TGTGCCAGCAGCCCCCGGCCTAACTATGGCTACACCTTC. Protein product: CASSPRPNYGYTF.

The chain has TRBV7-8 and TRBJ1-2, with D uncertain. Germline V gene sequence: CDR1 SGHVS, CDR2 FQNEAQ. Deletions cut 0 bases from V and 0 bases from J, with 5 bases between. This CDR3 has 14 residues. CDR3 DNA: TGTGCCAGCAGCTTAGCGGTCTCTAACTATGGCTACACCTTC. Translation: CASSLAVSNYGYTF.

Regarding this clone: Mismatch with germline at one junction end may stem from a read error. This chain joins TRBV5-1 and TRBJ1-5; weak D call: TRBD1 (6 bases). Looked up from germline, CDR1 is SGHRS and CDR2 is YFSETQ. This CDR3 is built from 16 residues. CDR3 residues: CASSLVGPAGDQSQHF. The CDR3 DNA follows: TGCGCCAGCAGCTTGGTTGGACCCGCAGGGGATCAGTCCCAGCATTTT.

This chain connects TRBV28 to TRBJ2-2; possibly TRBD2 for D (6 bases). The CDR3 loop spans 13 amino acids. V was clipped by 6 bases and J by 1 base, with 6 bases between them. Germline V gives CDR1 MDHEN, CDR2 SYDVKM. The CDR3 DNA is TGTGCCAGCAGGGAGGGGAACACCGGGGAGCTGTTTTTT. Translated, it gives CASREGNTGELFF.

The CDR3 here is CASSFRTGGFDEQYF. The CDR3 coding sequence is TGTGCCAGCAGCTTCAGGACAGGGGGCTTCGACGAGCAGTACTTC. This chain links TRBV7-2 with TRBJ2-7; 11 bases match TRBD1. The length of the CDR3 is 15 residues. V lost 3 bases and J lost 5; bases outside the gene matches: 6. CDR1 is SGHTA and CDR2 is FQGNSA in the germline V gene.

The CDR3 loop reads CASSPPPGLLLPRTEETQYF. The CDR3 nucleotides read TGTGCCAGCAGTCCCCCCCCTGGACTCCTATTACCAAGAACAGAGGAGACCCAGTACTTC. The rearrangement links TRBV28 to TRBJ2-5; TRBD2 is a possible D gene (5 bases). The germline V and J ends were trimmed by 5 bases and 5 bases, with 33 bases remaining between them. Germline CDR1 and CDR2: MDHEN and SYDVKM. The CDR3 loop spans 20 amino acids.

This clone has a single count. The gene calls are TRBV28 and TRBJ2-7; D is perhaps TRBD1 (6 bases). Germline V gene data show CDR1 as MDHEN and CDR2 as SYDVKM. Trimming took off 6 bases at V and 2 bases at J, with 11 bases between the two ends. The CDR3 extends over 13 amino acids. The CDR3 coding sequence is TGTGCCAGCAGGCCCCAGGGGACCTACGAGCAGTACTTC. Translated, it gives CASRPQGTYEQYF.

In its sample, this clone was seen a few times. The chain is built from TRBV18 and TRBJ1-4; D remains ambiguous. Trimming took 6 bases from V and 8 from J, leaving 13 bases between them. The CDR3 totals 13 residues. Germline V gene lookup returns CDR1 KGHSH and CDR2 LQKENI. For the CDR3, the DNA is TGTGCCAGCTCCTCGGTTGTTGGCGAAAAACTGTTTTTT. This gives the protein CASSSVVGEKLFF.

This chain connects TRBV29-1 to TRBJ2-3, with D uncertain. V lost 3 bases and J lost 2, with 9 bases in between. The CDR3 extends over 13 amino acids. Per germline, CDR1 SQVTM and CDR2 ANQGSEA. CDR3 residues: CSVDLTLTDTQYF. The CDR3 DNA reads as TGCAGCGTTGATCTGACGCTCACAGATACGCAGTATTTT.

The genes are TRBV6-1 and TRBJ2-5; D perhaps matches TRBD2 (7 bases). V was pared by 1 base and J by 4 bases, with 16 bases between. Germline CDR1 is MNHNS and CDR2 is SASEGT. The CDR3 runs 16 residues. This CDR3 reads CASSEGTGGGVETQYF. As DNA, the CDR3 is TGTGCCAGCAGTGAAGGTACTGGCGGGGGCGTAGAGACCCAGTACTTC.

V usage is TRBV28 and J usage is TRBJ1-5; the match to TRBD1 covers 8 bases. There are 15 residues in the CDR3. The germline V gene has CDR1 MDHEN and CDR2 SYDVKM. The trim removed 5 bases at V and 2 bases at J, leaving 5 bases unmatched. The CDR3 DNA reads as TGTGCCAGCAGTGGACAGGGCCGGGGCAATCAGCCCCAGCATTTT. Amino acid sequence: CASSGQGRGNQPQHF.

The J gene is TRBJ2-1, the V gene TRBV7-8; D not resolved. V lost 5 bases, J lost 8 bases, and 19 bases lay in between. Germline CDR1 and CDR2: SGHVS and FQNEAQ. CDR3 length: 15 residues. Written as DNA, the CDR3 is TGTGCCAGCAGCCGACCCCGGGTAAAGCGTGATGAGCAGTTCTTC. It yields the protein CASSRPRVKRDEQFF.

The chain employs TRBV5-1 and TRBJ2-7; no firm D call. The CDR3 covers 12 residues. V was pared by 0 bases and J by 5 bases, with 6 bases between. Germline V lookup: CDR1 SGHRS, CDR2 YFSETQ. Here the CDR3 DNA reads TGCGCCAGCAGCTTGGGCTTCCACGAGCAGTACTTC. This encodes CASSLGFHEQYF.

The chain uses TRBV27 and TRBJ1-6; no definite D call. The length of the CDR3 is 17 residues. The V end was cut by 10 bases, the J end by 1 base, with 20 bases between. CDR1 is MNHEY, CDR2 SMNVEV, per germline (reference sequence). For the CDR3, the DNA is TGTGCCACCCCAGGTGGTAAGATTCCATCCTATAATTCACCCCTCCACTTT. Amino acid sequence: CATPGGKIPSYNSPLHF.

V is TRBV28 and J is TRBJ1-4; no firm D call. Germline values: CDR1 MDHEN, CDR2 SYDVKM. Trimming pared 2 bases from V and 8 bases from J, leaving 12 bases between. The CDR3 extends over 14 amino acids. The CDR3 nucleotides are TGTGCCAGCAGTTTACGGGCGTTAAAAGAAAAACTGTTTTTT. Its translation: CASSLRALKEKLFF.

The rearrangement links TRBV18 to TRBJ2-2, with D unresolved. Trimming left V 3 bases short and J 5 bases short, with 13 bases between. Looked up from germline, CDR1 is KGHSH and CDR2 is LQKENI. This CDR3 spans 15 amino acids. DNA for the CDR3: TGTGCCAGCTCACCTCAACCGATCGGAACCGGGGAGCTGTTTTTT. This gives the protein CASSPQPIGTGELFF.

The chain has TRBV29-1 and TRBJ2-7; 9 positions match TRBD2. Trimming cost V 4 bases and J 3 bases; bases outside gene matches: 7. Germline V CDR1 and CDR2: SQVTM, ANQGSEA. The CDR3 sequence is 14 residues long. As DNA, the CDR3 is TGCAGCGTTGCCCGCGGGGGGGCGGACTACGAGCAGTACTTC. It codes for CSVARGGADYEQYF.

The rearrangement joins TRBV9 to TRBJ2-7; 7 nucleotides agree with TRBD2. With V trimmed by 4 bases and J by 7 bases, 14 bases remained unmatched. Germline values: CDR1 SGDLS, CDR2 YYNGEE. This CDR3 is built from 15 residues. CDR3 sequence: CASSPSSGRAWEQYF. CDR3 nucleotide sequence: TGTGCCAGCAGCCCCTCCTCGGGGAGGGCCTGGGAGCAGTACTTC.

The chain joins TRBV4-1 to TRBJ2-6; 9 bases map to TRBD1. J was trimmed by 0 bases and V by 3 bases; bases with no gene match: 3. Germline-derived CDR1 and CDR2 are MGHRA and YSYEKL. This CDR3 has 17 amino acids. CDR3 residues: CASSQGQGYSGANVLTF. The CDR3 DNA follows: TGCGCCAGCAGCCAGGGACAGGGCTACTCTGGGGCCAACGTCCTGACTTTC.

The CDR3 DNA is TGTGCCAGCAGCCTGGGAGGGACAGGGGTTAGAGCTTTCTTT. It is translated as CASSLGGTGVRAFF. V usage is TRBV27 and J usage is TRBJ1-1; 10 bases are shared with TRBD1. V was clipped by 6 bases and J by 10 bases; unmatched bases: 11. Germline assignment: CDR1 MNHEY and CDR2 SMNVEV (reference sequence). CDR3 size: 14 residues.

This chain connects TRBV29-1 to TRBJ2-5, with 8 bases fitting TRBD2. The last part of the DNA fits TRBJ2-7 better; the J call may be wrong. The CDR3 runs 12 residues. The V gene's germline CDR1 is SQVTM and CDR2 ANQGSEA. The DNA for the CDR3 is TGCAGCGTGCGGGGGGTAGGCTACGAGCAGTACTTC. It specifies CSVRGVGYEQYF.

J is TRBJ1-1 and V is TRBV18; the match to TRBD1 covers 8 bases. Germline-derived CDR1 and CDR2 are KGHSH and LQKENI. V lost 4 bases and J lost 0; bases outside the gene matches: 13. This CDR3 is built from 18 residues. CDR3 region: CASSLRDPGQGLNTEAFF. In DNA, the CDR3 is TGTGCCAGCTCACTACGGGACCCTGGACAGGGCCTGAACACTGAAGCTTTCTTT. Drawing the rest from reference TRBV18 and TRBJ1-1, the complete variable domain is NAGVMQNPRHLVRRRGQEARLRCSPMKGHSHVYWYRQLPEEGLKFMVYLQKENIIDESGMPKERFSAEFPKEGPSILRIQQVVRGDSAAYFCASSLRDPGQGLNTEAFFGQGTRLTVV.

The gene calls are TRBV4-2 and TRBJ2-5; TRBD2 is a possible D gene (6 bases). Judging by the DNA end, TRBJ2-7 fits better; the J call may be wrong. CDR1 is LGHNA and CDR2 is YNFKEQ in the germline V gene. This CDR3 region has 17 residues. CDR3 in amino acids: CASSQPPLASEVPEQYF. CDR3 nucleotides: TGTGCCAGCAGCCAACCCCCACTAGCCTCGGAGGTCCCCGAGCAGTACTTC.